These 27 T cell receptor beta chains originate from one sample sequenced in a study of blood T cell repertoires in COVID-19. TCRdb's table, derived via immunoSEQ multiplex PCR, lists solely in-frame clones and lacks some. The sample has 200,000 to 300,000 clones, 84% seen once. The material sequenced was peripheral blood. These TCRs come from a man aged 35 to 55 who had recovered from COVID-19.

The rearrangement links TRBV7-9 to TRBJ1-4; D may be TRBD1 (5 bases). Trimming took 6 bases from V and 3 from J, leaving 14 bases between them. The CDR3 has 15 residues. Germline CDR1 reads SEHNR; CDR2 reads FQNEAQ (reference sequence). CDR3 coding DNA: TGTGCCAGCAGTTCAACTTGGGGGGCTAATGAAAAACTGTTTTTT. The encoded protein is CASSSTWGANEKLFF.

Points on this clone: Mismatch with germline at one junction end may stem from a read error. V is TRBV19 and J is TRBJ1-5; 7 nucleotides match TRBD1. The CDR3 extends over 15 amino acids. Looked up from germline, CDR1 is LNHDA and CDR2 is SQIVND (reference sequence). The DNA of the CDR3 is TGTGCCAGTGGGCCGAACAGGGGTAGCATTCAGCCCCAGCATTTT. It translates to CASGPNRGSIQPQHF.

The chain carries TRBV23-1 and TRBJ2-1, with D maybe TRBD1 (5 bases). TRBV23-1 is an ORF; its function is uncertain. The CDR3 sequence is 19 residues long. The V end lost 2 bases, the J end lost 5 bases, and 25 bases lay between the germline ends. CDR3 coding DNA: TGCGCCAGCAGTCAACAAAAAACCCCACAGGCAGCCGGAAACAATGAGCAGTTCTTC. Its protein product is CASSQQKTPQAAGNNEQFF.

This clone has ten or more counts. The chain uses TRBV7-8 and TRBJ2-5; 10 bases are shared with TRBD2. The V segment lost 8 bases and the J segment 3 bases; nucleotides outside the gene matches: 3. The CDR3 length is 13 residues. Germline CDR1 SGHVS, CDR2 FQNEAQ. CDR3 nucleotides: TGTGCCAGCCCGCTAGCGGGGGAAGAGACCCAGTACTTC. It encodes CASPLAGEETQYF. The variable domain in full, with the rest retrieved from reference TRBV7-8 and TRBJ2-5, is GAGVSQSPRYKVAKRGQDVALRCDPISGHVSLFWYQQALGQGPEFLTYFQNEAQLDKSGLPSDRFFAERPEGSVSTLKIQRTQQEDSAVYLCASPLAGEETQYFGPGTRLLVL.

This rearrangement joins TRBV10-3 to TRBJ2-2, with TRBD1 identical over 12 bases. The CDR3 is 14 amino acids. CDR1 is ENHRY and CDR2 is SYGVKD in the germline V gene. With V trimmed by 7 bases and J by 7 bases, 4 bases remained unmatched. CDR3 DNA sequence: TGTGCCATCAAAGGGACAGGGGGCGGCGGGGAGCTGTTTTTT. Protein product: CAIKGTGGGGELFF.

DNA of the CDR3: TGTGCCAGCAGTAAAGGACAGGTCTACACTGAAGCTTTCTTT. Encoded protein: CASSKGQVYTEAFF. V usage is TRBV25-1 and J usage is TRBJ1-1, with TRBD1 matching over 7 bases. V lost 5 bases to trimming and J lost 3 bases; unmatched junction nucleotides: 6. This CDR3 has 14 amino acids. The germline gives CDR1 MGHDK, CDR2 SYGVNS. Based on the CDR3 plus reference TRBV25-1 and TRBJ1-1, the full variable domain is EADIYQTPRYLVIGTGKKITLECSQTMGHDKMYWYQQDPGMELHLIHYSYGVNSTEKGDLSSESTVSRIRTEHFPLTLESARPSHTSQYLCASSKGQVYTEAFFGQGTRLTVV.

The CDR3 DNA reads TGTGCCAGCAGCGCCGGGACAGGGCCATACGAGCAGTACTTC. Its translation is CASSAGTGPYEQYF. The V and J genes are TRBV27 and TRBJ2-7; TRBD1 matches at 9 bases. V was pared by 6 bases and J by 4 bases, with 7 bases of the junction left unmatched. The CDR3 is made up of 14 amino acids. CDR1 MNHEY and CDR2 SMNVEV come from the germline V gene (reference sequence).

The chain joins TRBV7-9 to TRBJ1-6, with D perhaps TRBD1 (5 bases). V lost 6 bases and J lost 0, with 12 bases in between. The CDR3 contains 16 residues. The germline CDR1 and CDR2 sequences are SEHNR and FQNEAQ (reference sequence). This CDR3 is CASSRTGGSYNSPLHF. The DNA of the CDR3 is TGTGCCAGCAGTAGAACCGGGGGCTCCTATAATTCACCCCTCCACTTT.

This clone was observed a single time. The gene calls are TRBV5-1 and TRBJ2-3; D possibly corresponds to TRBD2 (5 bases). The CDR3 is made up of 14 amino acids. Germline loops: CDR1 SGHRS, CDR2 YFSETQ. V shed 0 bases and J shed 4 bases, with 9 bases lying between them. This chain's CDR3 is CASSLGGISDTQYF. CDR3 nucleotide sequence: TGCGCCAGCAGCTTGGGAGGGATCTCAGATACGCAGTATTTT.

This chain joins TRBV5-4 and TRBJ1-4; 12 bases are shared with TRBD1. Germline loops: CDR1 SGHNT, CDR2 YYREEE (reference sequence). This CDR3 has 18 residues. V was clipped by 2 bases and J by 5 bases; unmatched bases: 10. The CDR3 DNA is TGTGCCAGCAGCTTCGCCCCGGGACAGGGGGCCGGAAATGAAAAACTGTTTTTT. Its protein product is CASSFAPGQGAGNEKLFF. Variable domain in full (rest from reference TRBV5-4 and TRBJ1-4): ETGVTQSPTHLIKTRGQQVTLRCSSQSGHNTVSWYQQALGQGPQFIFQYYREEENGRGNFPPRFSGLQFPNYSSELNVNALELDDSALYLCASSFAPGQGAGNEKLFFGSGTQLSVL.

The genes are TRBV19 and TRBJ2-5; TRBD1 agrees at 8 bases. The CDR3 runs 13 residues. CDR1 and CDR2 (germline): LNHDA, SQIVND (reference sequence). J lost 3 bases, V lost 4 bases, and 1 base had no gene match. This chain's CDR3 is CASSTTGEETQYF. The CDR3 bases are TGTGCCAGTAGTACGACAGGGGAAGAGACCCAGTACTTC.

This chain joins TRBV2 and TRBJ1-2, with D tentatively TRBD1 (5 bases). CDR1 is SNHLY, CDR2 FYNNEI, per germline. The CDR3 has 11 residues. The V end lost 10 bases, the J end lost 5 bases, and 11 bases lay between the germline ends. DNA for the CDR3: TGTGCCACAGGGCAGGGTTATGGCTACACCTTC. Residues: CATGQGYGYTF. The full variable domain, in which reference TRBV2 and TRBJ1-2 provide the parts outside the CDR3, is EPEVTQTPSHQVTQMGQEVILRCVPISNHLYFYWYRQILGQKVEFLVSFYNNEISEKSEIFDDQFSVERPDGSNFTLKIRSTKLEDSAMYFCATGQGYGYTFGSGTRLTVV.

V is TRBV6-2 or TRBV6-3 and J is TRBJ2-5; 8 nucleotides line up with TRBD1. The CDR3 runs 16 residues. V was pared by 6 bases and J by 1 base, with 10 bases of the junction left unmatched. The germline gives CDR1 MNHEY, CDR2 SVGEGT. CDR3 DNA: TGTGCCAGCAGCCGAAGACAGGGGCTAGCCCAAGAGACCCAGTACTTC. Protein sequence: CASSRRQGLAQETQYF.

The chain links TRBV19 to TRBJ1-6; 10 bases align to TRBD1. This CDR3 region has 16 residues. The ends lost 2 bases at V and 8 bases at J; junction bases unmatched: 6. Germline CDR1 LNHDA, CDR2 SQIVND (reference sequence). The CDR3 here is CASSIRTGGTDSPLHF. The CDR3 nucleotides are TGTGCCAGTAGTATACGGACAGGGGGTACGGATTCACCCCTCCACTTT.

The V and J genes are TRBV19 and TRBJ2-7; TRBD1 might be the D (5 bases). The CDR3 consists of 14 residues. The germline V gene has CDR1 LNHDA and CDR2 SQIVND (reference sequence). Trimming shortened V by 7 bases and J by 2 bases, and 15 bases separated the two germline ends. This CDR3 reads CASKDGRAPYEQYF. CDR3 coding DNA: TGTGCCAGTAAAGACGGCAGGGCCCCCTACGAGCAGTACTTC.

The CDR3 region is CAISASLAGMETQYF. CDR3 in DNA: TGTGCCATCAGTGCGTCTCTAGCGGGGATGGAGACCCAGTACTTC. The chain joins TRBV10-3 to TRBJ2-5; 9 positions match TRBD2. The CDR3 length is 15 residues. CDR1 ENHRY and CDR2 SYGVKD come from the germline V gene. V lost 4 bases to trimming and J lost 5 bases; unmatched junction nucleotides: 8.

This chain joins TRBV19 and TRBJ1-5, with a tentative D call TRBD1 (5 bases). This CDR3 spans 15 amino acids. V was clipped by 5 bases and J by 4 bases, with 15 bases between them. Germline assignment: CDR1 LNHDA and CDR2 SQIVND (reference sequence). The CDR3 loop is CASSGWEGLNQPQHF. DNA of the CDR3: TGTGCCAGTAGTGGGTGGGAGGGGCTGAATCAGCCCCAGCATTTT.

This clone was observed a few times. The CDR3 here is CAWTGLVSSEQYF. The CDR3 nucleotides are TGTGCCTGGACGGGACTAGTTTCTTCCGAGCAGTACTTC. The V and J genes are TRBV30 and TRBJ2-7; 8 nucleotides agree with TRBD2. Germline V lookup: CDR1 GTSNPN, CDR2 SVGIG (reference sequence). The ends lost 4 bases at V and 6 bases at J; junction bases unmatched: 8. The CDR3 spans 13 residues.

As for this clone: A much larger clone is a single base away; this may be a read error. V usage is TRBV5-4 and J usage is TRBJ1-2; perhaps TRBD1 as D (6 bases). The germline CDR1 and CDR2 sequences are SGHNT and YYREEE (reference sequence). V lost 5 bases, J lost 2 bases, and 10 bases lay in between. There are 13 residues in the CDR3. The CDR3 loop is CASSTGQNYGYTF. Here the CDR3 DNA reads TGTGCCAGCAGTACCGGACAGAACTATGGCTACACCTTC. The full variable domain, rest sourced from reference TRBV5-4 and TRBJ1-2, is ETGVTQSPTHLIKTRGQQVTLRCSSQSGHNTVSWYQQALGQGPQFIFQYYREEENGRGNFPPRFSGLQFPNYSSELNVNALELDDSALYLCASSTGQNYGYTFGSGTRLTVV.

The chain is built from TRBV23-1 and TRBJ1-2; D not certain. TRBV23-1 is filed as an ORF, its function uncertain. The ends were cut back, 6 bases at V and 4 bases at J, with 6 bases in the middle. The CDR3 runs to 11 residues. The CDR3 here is CASRRVYGYTF. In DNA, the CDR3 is TGCGCCAGCAGGAGGGTCTATGGCTACACCTTC.

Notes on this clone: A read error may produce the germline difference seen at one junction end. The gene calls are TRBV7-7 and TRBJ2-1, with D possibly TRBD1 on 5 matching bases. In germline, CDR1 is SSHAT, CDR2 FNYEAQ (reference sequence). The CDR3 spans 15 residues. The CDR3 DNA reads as TGTGCTAGCAGCGAAGGGGTGGTCTCCTACAATGAGCAGTTCTTC. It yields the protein CASSEGVVSYNEQFF.

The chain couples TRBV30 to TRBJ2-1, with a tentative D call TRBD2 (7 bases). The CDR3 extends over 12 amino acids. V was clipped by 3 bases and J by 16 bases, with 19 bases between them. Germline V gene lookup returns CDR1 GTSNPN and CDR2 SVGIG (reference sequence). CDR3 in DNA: TGTGCCTGGAGCCCAAGTAGGGGGGGCAGTTTCTTC. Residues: CAWSPSRGGSFF.

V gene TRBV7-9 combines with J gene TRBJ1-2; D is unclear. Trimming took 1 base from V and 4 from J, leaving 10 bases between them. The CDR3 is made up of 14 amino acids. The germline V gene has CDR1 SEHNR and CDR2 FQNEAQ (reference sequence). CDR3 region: CASSLVGRIYGYTF. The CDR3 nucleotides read TGTGCCAGCAGCTTAGTGGGCCGAATCTATGGCTACACCTTC.

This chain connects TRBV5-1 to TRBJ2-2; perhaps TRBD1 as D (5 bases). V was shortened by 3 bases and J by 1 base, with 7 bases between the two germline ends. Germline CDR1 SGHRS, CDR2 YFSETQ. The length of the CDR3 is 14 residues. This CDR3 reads CASSWQGNTGELFF. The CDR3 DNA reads TGCGCCAGCAGCTGGCAGGGGAACACCGGGGAGCTGTTTTTT.

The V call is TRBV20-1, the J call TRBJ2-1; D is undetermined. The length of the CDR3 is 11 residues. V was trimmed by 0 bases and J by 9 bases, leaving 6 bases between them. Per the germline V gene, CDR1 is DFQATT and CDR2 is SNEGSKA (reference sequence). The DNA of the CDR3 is TGCAGTGCTAGAGAACGGGTTGAGCAGTTCTTC. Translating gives CSARERVEQFF.

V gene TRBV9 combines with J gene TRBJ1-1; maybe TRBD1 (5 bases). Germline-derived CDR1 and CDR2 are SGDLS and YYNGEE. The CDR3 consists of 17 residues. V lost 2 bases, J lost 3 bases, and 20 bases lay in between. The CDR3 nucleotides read TGTGCCAGCAGCGTTCTATTGGGCAGGGTGAGCGACACTGAAGCTTTCTTT. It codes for CASSVLLGRVSDTEAFF.

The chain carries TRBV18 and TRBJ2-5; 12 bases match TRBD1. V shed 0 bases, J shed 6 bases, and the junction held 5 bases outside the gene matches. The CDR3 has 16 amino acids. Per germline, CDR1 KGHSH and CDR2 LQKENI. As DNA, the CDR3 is TGTGCCAGCTCACCACCGGGACAGGGGGCGCGGAAGACCCAGTACTTC. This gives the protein CASSPPGQGARKTQYF.